This T cell receptor (beta chain) was documented in a study of blood T cell repertoires in COVID-19. About the research overall: T cells, B-cell-depleted T cells, or PBMCs provided the cDNA or gDNA that served as material.

As processed by the authors: Amplified reference gene primers provided the basis for estimating nucleated cell counts. The assay was immunoSEQ multiplex PCR, and TCRdb's table has in-frame clones only and misses some. V and J calls and clone size are given by that table; D and trimming were obtained from the DNA. The sample carries under 450,000 clones, 81% recorded once. This CDR3 has 20 amino acids. Trimming removed 4 bases from V and 2 bases from J; junction bases left unmatched: 18. Per the germline V gene, CDR1 is SGHNT and CDR2 is YYREEE (reference sequence). The sample consisted of peripheral blood. The source is a human donor with acute or convalescent COVID-19. The donor label of this sample is uncertain. The chain employs TRBV5-4 and TRBJ2-1; TRBD2 matches 10 bases. The CDR3 DNA sequence: TGTGCCAGCAGCCGATCTAGCGGGGGCGCACCCTTAAGCCCCTACAATGAGCAGTTCTTC. Protein sequence: CASSRSSGGAPLSPYNEQFF.